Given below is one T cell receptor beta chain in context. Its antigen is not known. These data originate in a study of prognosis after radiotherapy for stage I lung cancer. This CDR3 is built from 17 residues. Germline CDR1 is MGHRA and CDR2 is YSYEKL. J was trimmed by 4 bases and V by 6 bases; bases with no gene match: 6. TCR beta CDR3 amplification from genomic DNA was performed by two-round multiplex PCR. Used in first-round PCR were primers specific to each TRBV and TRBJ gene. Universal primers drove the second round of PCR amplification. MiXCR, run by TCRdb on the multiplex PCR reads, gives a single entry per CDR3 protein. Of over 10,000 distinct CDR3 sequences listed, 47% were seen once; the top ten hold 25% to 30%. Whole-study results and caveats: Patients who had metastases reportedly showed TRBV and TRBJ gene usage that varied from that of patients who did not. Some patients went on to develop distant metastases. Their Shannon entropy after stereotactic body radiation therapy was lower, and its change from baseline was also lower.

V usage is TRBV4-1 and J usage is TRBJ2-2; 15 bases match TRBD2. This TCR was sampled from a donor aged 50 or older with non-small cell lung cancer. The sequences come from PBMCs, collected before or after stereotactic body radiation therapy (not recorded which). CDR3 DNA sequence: TGCGCCAGCAGTTTCCCGGGACTAGCGGGAGGCACCGGGGAGCTGTTTTTT. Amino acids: CASSFPGLAGGTGELFF.